The next 25 T cell receptor beta chains were all read from a single sample in a study of blood T cell repertoires in COVID-19. Repertoires were generated with immunoSEQ multiplex PCR, while TCRdb's copy carries only in-frame clones and drops some. The sample includes around 38,000 clones, roughly 87% of them seen just once. Sequencing was done on a sample of peripheral blood. All receptors come from a man in his sixties with COVID-19, enrolled during active disease.

This CDR3 is CASSPSGGLHSYNEQFF. CDR3 DNA sequence: TGTGCCAGCTCACCAAGCGGCGGACTGCACTCCTACAATGAGCAGTTCTTC. V and J are TRBV18 and TRBJ2-1; D may be TRBD2 (5 bases). The germline gives CDR1 KGHSH, CDR2 LQKENI. There are 17 residues in the CDR3. V was trimmed by 2 bases and J by 0 bases, leaving 14 bases between them.

This clone is a singleton in its sample. The rearrangement links TRBV11-1 to TRBJ2-7; TRBD1 is a possible D gene (5 bases). The CDR3 length is 14 residues. The V and J ends lost 5 bases and 6 bases respectively, with 17 bases between them. CDR1 and CDR2 from the germline V gene are SGHAT and FQDESV (reference sequence). As DNA, the CDR3 is TGTGCCAGCAGCGGTGGGCAGGGTTCTATCGAGCAGTACTTC. It yields the protein CASSGGQGSIEQYF. Filled out from reference TRBV11-1 and TRBJ2-7, the complete variable domain reads EAEVAQSPRYKITEKSQAVAFWCDPISGHATLYWYRQILGQGPELLVQFQDESVVDDSQLPKDRFSAERLKGVDSTLKIQPAELGDSAMYLCASSGGQGSIEQYFGPGTRLTVT.

This clone occurred once. The chain recombines TRBV6-6 with TRBJ1-5; no clear D gene. Germline CDR1 and CDR2: MNHNY and SVGAGI (reference sequence). V was shortened by 10 bases and J by 0 bases, with 13 bases between the two germline ends. The CDR3 is 14 amino acids. This CDR3 reads CAITLQVSNQPQHF. The CDR3 region has the DNA TGTGCCATTACATTGCAGGTTAGCAATCAGCCCCAGCATTTT.

The chain uses TRBV2 and TRBJ2-7, with D tentatively TRBD1 (5 bases). Trimming took 7 bases from V and 3 from J, leaving 22 bases between them. This CDR3 is 16 amino acids long. The germline CDR1 and CDR2 sequences are SNHLY and FYNNEI. The CDR3 protein is CASTPTEQAKIYEQYF. DNA of the CDR3: TGTGCCAGCACCCCCACGGAACAGGCCAAAATCTACGAGCAGTACTTC.

The chain recombines TRBV5-4 with TRBJ2-5; tentative D call: TRBD2 (6 bases). The V and J ends lost 2 bases and 1 base respectively, with 9 bases between them. The CDR3 covers 14 residues. The germline gives CDR1 SGHNT, CDR2 YYREEE (reference sequence). The CDR3 coding sequence is TGTGCCAGCAGCTTCGGGGGAGCCCAAGAGACCCAGTACTTC. It specifies CASSFGGAQETQYF.

The chain carries TRBV4-3 and TRBJ1-3; TRBD1 might be the D (6 bases). Germline V gives CDR1 LGHNA, CDR2 YSLEER. This CDR3 is 17 amino acids long. The V end was cut by 5 bases, the J end by 0 bases, with 17 bases between. This CDR3 reads CASSSRGGHSSGNTIYF. The CDR3 DNA reads TGCGCCAGCAGCTCACGGGGGGGACATTCCTCTGGAAACACCATATATTTT.

Of note for this clone: Other DNA sequences in the sample encode the same CDR3. This chain joins TRBV6-5 and TRBJ1-5; 9 bases match TRBD1. This CDR3 region has 15 residues. Germline CDR1 is MNHEY and CDR2 is SVGAGI. Unmatched junction bases numbered 3, after V lost 6 bases and J lost 0 bases. CDR3 loop: CASSRTGVSNQPQHF. Here the CDR3 DNA reads TGTGCCAGCAGCCGGACAGGGGTTAGCAATCAGCCCCAGCATTTT.

A remark on this clone: This CDR3 is also generated by other DNA sequences in the sample. CDR3 protein: CASSPTSGRPGEQYF. CDR3 nucleotides: TGTGCCAGCTCACCAACCAGCGGGAGGCCGGGGGAGCAGTACTTC. The chain joins TRBV18 to TRBJ2-7; TRBD2 matches 9 bases. CDR3 length: 15 amino acids. Germline V gene lookup returns CDR1 KGHSH and CDR2 LQKENI. V dropped 2 bases and J dropped 7; count of bases not matched to a gene: 9.

V usage is TRBV18 and J usage is TRBJ1-3; D not certain. The CDR3 length is 16 residues. Trimming removed 5 bases at V and 0 bases at J, with 14 bases between. CDR1 and CDR2 (germline): KGHSH, LQKENI. For the CDR3, the DNA is TGTGCCAGCTCAACTCCGAGACACAGCTCTGGAAACACCATATATTTT. Translated, it gives CASSTPRHSSGNTIYF.

This clone was seen once. The rearrangement joins TRBV5-1 to TRBJ2-1, with 10 bases aligning to TRBD2. CDR1 is SGHRS and CDR2 is YFSETQ in the germline V gene. Losses at the gene ends were 5 bases for V and 2 bases for J; bases not matched to a gene: 4. The length of the CDR3 is 15 residues. The CDR3 is CASRRAGGTYNEQFF. CDR3 DNA sequence: TGCGCCAGCAGGAGAGCGGGAGGGACCTACAATGAGCAGTTCTTC.

V and J are TRBV5-1 and TRBJ2-5, with 7 bases that match TRBD2. CDR3 size: 16 residues. From germline, CDR1 is SGHRS and CDR2 YFSETQ. Trimming at V came to 4 bases and at J to 5 bases, leaving 14 bases not matched to a gene. The DNA of the CDR3 is TGCGCCAGCAGCCCGACGGGACTACCTGCGGGGGAGACCCAGTACTTC. Amino acid sequence: CASSPTGLPAGETQYF.

V and J are TRBV2 and TRBJ2-7, with unresolved D. Germline V CDR1 and CDR2: SNHLY, FYNNEI. Trimming left V 6 bases short and J 0 bases short, with 12 bases between. The CDR3 runs 14 residues. The CDR3 DNA reads TGTGCCAGCAGGAATAGCCCACGCTCCTACGAGCAGTACTTC. Amino acid sequence: CASRNSPRSYEQYF.

This sequence joins TRBV5-4 and TRBJ1-4; the D gene is possibly TRBD1 (6 bases). The CDR3 runs 15 residues. Trimming cost V 0 bases and J 6 bases, with 12 bases left between them. Germline loops: CDR1 SGHNT, CDR2 YYREEE (reference sequence). This CDR3 is CASSLARQADEKLFF. CDR3 coding DNA: TGTGCCAGCAGCTTGGCTCGACAGGCGGATGAAAAACTGTTTTTT.

CDR3 DNA: TGTGCCAGTAGATCCCCAGGGGGCGGAAACATTCAGTACTTC. It is translated as CASRSPGGGNIQYF. The rearrangement uses TRBV19 and TRBJ2-4, with 8 bases matching TRBD1. V trimming: 6 bases; J trimming: 6 bases; junction bases outside the gene matches: 7. There are 14 residues in the CDR3. Germline V CDR1 and CDR2: LNHDA, SQIVND (reference sequence).

The chain links TRBV7-9 to TRBJ1-1, with D possibly matching TRBD1 (6 bases). This CDR3 has 16 amino acids. The V and J ends lost 3 bases and 4 bases respectively, with 18 bases between them. CDR1 and CDR2 (germline): SEHNR, FQNEAQ (reference sequence). DNA for the CDR3: TGTGCCAGCAGCTTCGGTCGGGGGGCTGGTAGCACTGAAGCTTTCTTT. It encodes CASSFGRGAGSTEAFF.

This clone was seen only a few times. The rearrangement links TRBV4-2 to TRBJ2-7; tentative D call: TRBD2 (5 bases). Germline-derived CDR1 and CDR2 are LGHNA and YNFKEQ. This CDR3 comprises 14 residues. Trimming took 1 base from V and 2 from J, leaving 9 bases between them. CDR3 nucleotide sequence: TGTGCCAGCAGCCAAGTAACGGGAACCTACGAGCAGTACTTC. Its translation: CASSQVTGTYEQYF.

This clone was seen only once. This rearrangement joins TRBV5-1 to TRBJ1-1; D remains unclear. Trimming took off 7 bases at V and 0 bases at J, with 16 bases between the two ends. The CDR3 runs 15 residues. Germline CDR1 is SGHRS and CDR2 is YFSETQ. As DNA, the CDR3 is TGCGCCAGCTGGGGAGGGAACCCTATGAACACTGAAGCTTTCTTT. Its translation: CASWGGNPMNTEAFF.

The chain couples TRBV15 to TRBJ1-4; 9 bases fit TRBD1. Losses at the gene ends were 1 base for V and 5 bases for J; bases not matched to a gene: 2. Germline V gives CDR1 LNHNV, CDR2 YYDKDF (reference sequence). The CDR3 loop spans 15 amino acids. This CDR3 is CATSRGGTGNEKLFF. CDR3 bases: TGTGCCACCAGCAGAGGTGGGACAGGGAATGAAAAACTGTTTTTT.

The chain carries TRBV6-2 or TRBV6-3 and TRBJ1-5; D gene unclear. Germline V gene data show CDR1 as MNHEY and CDR2 as SVGEGT. This CDR3 is 14 amino acids long. The germline V and J ends were trimmed by 4 bases and 3 bases, with 10 bases remaining between them. CDR3 region: CASSWRSINQPQHF. The CDR3 bases are TGTGCCAGCAGTTGGAGATCGATCAATCAGCCCCAGCATTTT.

V usage is TRBV19 and J usage is TRBJ1-2, with 8 bases matching TRBD1. The germline V gene encodes CDR1 LNHDA and CDR2 SQIVND (reference sequence). The V segment lost 7 bases and the J segment 4 bases; nucleotides outside the gene matches: 17. The length of the CDR3 is 17 residues. The DNA of the CDR3 is TGTGCCAGTAACAGCCCACCCGGGACAGGAGTTTTCTATGGCTACACCTTC. Its translation: CASNSPPGTGVFYGYTF.

The gene calls are TRBV5-1 and TRBJ1-1; 8 nucleotides align to TRBD1. The J segment lost 4 bases and the V segment lost 2 bases, leaving 10 bases of the junction unmatched. The CDR3 length is 16 residues. Germline loops: CDR1 SGHRS, CDR2 YFSETQ. CDR3 coding DNA: TGCGCCAGCAGCTTTAGAGGACAGGGTGACGGCACTGAAGCTTTCTTT. Translating gives CASSFRGQGDGTEAFF.

The chain carries TRBV30 and TRBJ2-6, with D possibly TRBD1 on 6 matching bases. Germline V CDR1 and CDR2: GTSNPN, SVGIG (reference sequence). The CDR3 runs 21 residues. Trimming took 0 bases from V and 0 from J, leaving 24 bases between them. CDR3 amino acids: CAWSVGVIVRGHSSGANVLTF. CDR3 DNA: TGTGCCTGGAGTGTAGGAGTGATTGTCAGGGGCCATAGCTCTGGGGCCAACGTCCTGACTTTC. Complete variable domain (other parts from reference TRBV30 and TRBJ2-6): SQTIHQWPATLVQPVGSPLSLECTVEGTSNPNLYWYRQAAGRGLQLLFYSVGIGQISSEVPQNLSASRPQDRQFILSSKKLLLSDSGFYLCAWSVGVIVRGHSSGANVLTFGAGSRLTVL.

The rearrangement joins TRBV10-3 to TRBJ1-4; maybe TRBD1 (6 bases). Looked up from germline, CDR1 is ENHRY and CDR2 is SYGVKD. The length of the CDR3 is 16 residues. Between the trimmed V and J ends, which lost 2 bases and 11 bases, there was a span of 21 bases. Written as DNA, the CDR3 is TGTGCCATCAGTGAGCCTAAGGACAGACTTATTGGGAAACTGTTTTTT. This codes for CAISEPKDRLIGKLFF.

This chain joins TRBV7-2 and TRBJ1-2; unclear D gene. CDR3 length equals 14 residues. Germline V gene sequence: CDR1 SGHTA, CDR2 FQGNSA. V was shortened by 1 base and J by 8 bases, with 14 bases between the two germline ends. The CDR3 loop is CASSLGRYRRGYTF. The CDR3 DNA sequence: TGTGCCAGCAGCTTAGGGCGGTACCGTCGAGGCTACACCTTC.

The rearrangement links TRBV7-9 to TRBJ2-7; 7 bases match TRBD2. V shed 4 bases, J shed 12 bases, and the junction held 9 bases outside the gene matches. This CDR3 comprises 12 residues. The germline V gene has CDR1 SEHNR and CDR2 FQNEAQ (reference sequence). This CDR3 is CASSSGEGVPYF. The CDR3 nucleotides are TGTGCCAGCAGCTCCGGGGAGGGAGTCCCGTACTTC.